Shown below are 11 T cell receptor beta chains from a single sample sequenced in a study of T cell repertoires in cytomegalovirus infection. TCRdb analysed the reads with MiXCR anew, one entry per CDR3 protein. Among under 150,000 distinct CDR3 sequences listed, less than 9.5% were seen once. Sequenced input: PBMCs. These receptor sequences come from a human donor in good health (CMV status not recorded). Some clones in this sample may be carry-over from other donors' samples.

V usage is TRBV28 and J usage is TRBJ2-3; D call uncertain. With 6 bases removed from V and 6 bases from J, the gap between germline ends came to 13 bases. Germline V CDR1 and CDR2: MDHEN, SYDVKM. The CDR3 is 13 residues long. CDR3 nucleotide sequence: TGTGCCAGCAGATCCACCGGGCGGGATACGCAGTATTTT. Translated: CASRSTGRDTQYF.

The rearrangement uses TRBV20-1 and TRBJ2-3, with 9 bases identical to TRBD2. The CDR3 spans 14 residues. The germline V gene encodes CDR1 DFQATT and CDR2 SNEGSKA (reference sequence). Trimming cost V 1 base and J 3 bases; bases outside gene matches: 2. Here the CDR3 reads CSARGTSVTDTQYF. Here the CDR3 DNA reads TGCAGTGCTAGAGGGACTAGCGTTACAGATACGCAGTATTTT.

This clonotype was counted at least ten times. This rearrangement joins TRBV12-3 or TRBV12-4 to TRBJ2-4; no reliable D call. The CDR3 has 18 residues. V lost 5 bases, J lost 0 bases, and 20 bases lay in between. The CDR3 DNA reads as TGTGCCAGCAGTCCAACCCCCACACACGGGCTAGCCAAAAACATTCAGTACTTC. It is translated as CASSPTPTHGLAKNIQYF.

This clonotype was recorded at least ten times. The J gene is TRBJ2-3, the V gene TRBV7-9; 10 nucleotides align to TRBD1. CDR1 and CDR2 (germline): SEHNR, FQNEAQ (reference sequence). V lost 1 base, J lost 12 bases, and 10 bases stayed unmatched. The CDR3 consists of 15 residues. This CDR3 reads CASSLDLSGTGEQYF. CDR3 coding DNA: TGTGCCAGCAGCTTAGACCTTTCCGGGACAGGGGAACAGTATTTT.

This clonotype was seen at least ten times. The J gene is TRBJ1-1, the V gene TRBV5-6; no clear D gene. The germline V gene encodes CDR1 SGHDT and CDR2 YYEEEE. V lost 5 bases to trimming and J lost 5 bases, with 13 bases between them. The CDR3 is 13 residues long. The CDR3 DNA reads as TGTGCCAGCAGGACACTACTGAGGACTGAAGCTTTCTTT. Its translation is CASRTLLRTEAFF.

This clonotype was detected only a few times. The chain uses TRBV20-1 and TRBJ2-1; TRBD2 matches at 11 bases. This CDR3 is built from 15 residues. Germline trimming cut 5 bases from V and 6 bases from J; bases unmatched to any gene: 9. The germline CDR1 and CDR2 sequences are DFQATT and SNEGSKA (reference sequence). Here the CDR3 DNA reads TGCAGTGCTGTCCTAGCGGGGGGACGAGGCAATGAGCAGTTCTTC. It translates to CSAVLAGGRGNEQFF.

This clonotype has just a few counts. The chain uses TRBV2 and TRBJ2-7, with 8 bases fitting TRBD1. This CDR3 spans 14 amino acids. Trimming at V came to 3 bases and at J to 5 bases, leaving 6 bases not matched to a gene. CDR1 is SNHLY, CDR2 FYNNEI, per germline. CDR3 DNA sequence: TGTGCCAGCAGTGACTGGACAGGGTCCCACGAGCAGTACTTC. It yields the protein CASSDWTGSHEQYF.

This clonotype was seen many times. The chain is built from TRBV7-9 and TRBJ2-3; 8 bases map to TRBD2. This CDR3 comprises 15 residues. The J segment lost 8 bases and the V segment lost 5 bases, leaving 12 bases of the junction unmatched. Germline V gives CDR1 SEHNR, CDR2 FQNEAQ (reference sequence). CDR3 sequence: CASSPAGETRPTQYF. CDR3 DNA: TGTGCCAGCAGCCCAGCGGGGGAGACCAGACCTACGCAGTATTTT.

This clonotype showed up many times. The rearrangement links TRBV6-2 or TRBV6-3 to TRBJ2-7; D not resolved. Germline V lookup: CDR1 MNHEY, CDR2 SVGEGT. The CDR3 extends over 13 amino acids. Trimming took 6 bases from V and 0 from J, leaving 9 bases between them. The CDR3 nucleotides read TGTGCCAGCAGAAATGCAGCCTCCTACGAGCAGTACTTC. Translated, it gives CASRNAASYEQYF.

Ten or more counts support this clonotype. The chain joins TRBV29-1 to TRBJ2-4; no clear D. Germline lookup yields CDR1 SQVTM and CDR2 ANQGSEA. This CDR3 region has 15 residues. V lost 5 bases to trimming and J lost 0 bases, with 14 bases between them. The CDR3 spells CSVTDGAIAKNIQYF. The CDR3 coding sequence is TGCAGCGTTACGGACGGAGCAATAGCCAAAAACATTCAGTACTTC.

This clonotype was seen repeatedly, ten times or more. The V gene is TRBV28, the J gene TRBJ1-2, with TRBD1 matching over 9 bases. The CDR3 extends over 15 amino acids. Per the germline V gene, CDR1 is MDHEN and CDR2 is SYDVKM. Unmatched junction bases numbered 6, after V lost 5 bases and J lost 2 bases. The DNA for the CDR3 is TGTGCCAGCAGTGGTACCGGGACAGGGAACTATGGCTACACCTTC. Encoded protein: CASSGTGTGNYGYTF.